The clone carrying this T cell receptor beta chain was counted only a few times. The data derive from a study of T cells after yellow fever vaccination. 5'RACE template switching produced TCR cDNA carrying a universal primer site and UMIs. One entry per CDR3 protein results from TCRdb running MiXCR on the 5' RACE reads. Seen here are some 350,000 distinct CDR3 sequences, about 4% observed once, and the top ten hold just under 25%. The germline V gene encodes CDR1 SGHRS and CDR2 YFSETQ. The trim removed 4 bases at V and 0 bases at J, leaving 10 bases unmatched. The CDR3 contains 18 residues. This TCR derives from a man younger than 35 who received the YFV17D yellow fever vaccine. Sample: PBMCs, taken 5 days after the yellow fever booster vaccination. The V gene is TRBV5-1, the J gene TRBJ2-3; 11 nucleotides align to TRBD2. CDR3 amino acids: CASSLGLAARTSTDTQYF. The DNA of the CDR3 is TGCGCCAGCAGCCTGGGACTAGCGGCGCGTACTAGCACAGATACGCAGTATTTT.